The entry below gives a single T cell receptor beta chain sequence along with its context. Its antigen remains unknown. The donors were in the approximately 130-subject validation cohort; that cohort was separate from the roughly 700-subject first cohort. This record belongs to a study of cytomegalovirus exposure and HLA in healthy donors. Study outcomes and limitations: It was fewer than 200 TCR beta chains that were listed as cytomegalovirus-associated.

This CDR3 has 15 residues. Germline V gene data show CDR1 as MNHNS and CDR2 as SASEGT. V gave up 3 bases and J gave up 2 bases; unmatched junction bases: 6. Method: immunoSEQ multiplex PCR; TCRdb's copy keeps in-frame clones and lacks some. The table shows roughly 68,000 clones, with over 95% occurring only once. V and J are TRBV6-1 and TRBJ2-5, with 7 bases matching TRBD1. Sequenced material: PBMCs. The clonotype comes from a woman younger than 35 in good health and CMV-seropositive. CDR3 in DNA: TGTGCCAGCAGTGAGGCCGGGACAGTACAAGAGACCCAGTACTTC. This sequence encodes CASSEAGTVQETQYF.